These T cell receptor beta chains were read from a single sample in a study of shared clonotypes between healthy human individuals. The protocol was immunoSEQ multiplex PCR, while the TCRdb copy is restricted to in-frame clones and leaves out a portion. The table includes approximately 590,000 clones, about 95% detected once. Sequencing input: naive CD8+ T cells sorted from blood. The receptors stem from a woman younger than 45 in good health. Both conserved end residues are trimmed from each CDR3. A D gene is named only where the DNA matches it firmly.

V gene: TRBV11-1; J gene: TRBJ2-3; D gene: .; CDR3 protein: ASSLGGGTTDTQY
V gene: TRBV7-6; J gene: TRBJ2-3; D gene: .; CDR3 protein: ASSLEISTDTQY
V gene: TRBV9; J gene: TRBJ2-2; D gene: .; CDR3 protein: ASTGELF
V gene: TRBV5-5; J gene: TRBJ2-7; D gene: TRBD2; CDR3 protein: ASSLEASGMDLSYEQY
V gene: TRBV10-3; J gene: TRBJ1-5; D gene: .; CDR3 protein: AISESIRNSQH
V gene: TRBV19; J gene: TRBJ2-5; D gene: TRBD2; CDR3 protein: ATLPEWRESQETQY
V gene: TRBV30; J gene: TRBJ2-1; D gene: .; CDR3 protein: AWSVELWDEQF
V gene: TRBV5-4; J gene: TRBJ2-1; D gene: .; CDR3 protein: ASSLERGSYNEQF
V gene: TRBV27; J gene: TRBJ2-1; D gene: TRBD1; CDR3 protein: ASSLGTANEQF
V gene: TRBV28; J gene: TRBJ2-2; D gene: .; CDR3 protein: ASSLLGDTGELF
V gene: TRBV28; J gene: TRBJ2-7; D gene: .; CDR3 protein: ASSLEGTAPYEQY
V gene: TRBV27; J gene: TRBJ2-7; D gene: .; CDR3 protein: ASRVVAAGYEQY
V gene: TRBV27; J gene: TRBJ2-7; D gene: .; CDR3 protein: ASSPSVTAYEQY
V gene: TRBV2; J gene: TRBJ2-7; D gene: .; CDR3 protein: ASSEALSSEQY
V gene: TRBV29-1; J gene: TRBJ1-2; D gene: .; CDR3 protein: SVEDKGTNYGYT
V gene: TRBV5-8; J gene: TRBJ2-3; D gene: TRBD2; CDR3 protein: ASSLGASGRETQY
V gene: TRBV2; J gene: TRBJ2-7; D gene: .; CDR3 protein: ASSEGGVYYEQY
V gene: TRBV5-4; J gene: TRBJ2-6; D gene: .; CDR3 protein: ASSLLGKNSSGANVLT
V gene: TRBV27; J gene: TRBJ2-7; D gene: TRBD1; CDR3 protein: ASKTGGNEQY
V gene: TRBV4-1; J gene: TRBJ2-1; D gene: TRBD2; CDR3 protein: ASSQRLASGEFNEQF
V gene: TRBV10-2; J gene: TRBJ1-2; D gene: .; CDR3 protein: ASRGGGYGYT
V gene: TRBV6-6; J gene: TRBJ1-1; D gene: .; CDR3 protein: ASKLGTEAF
V gene: TRBV11-2; J gene: TRBJ2-1; D gene: TRBD2; CDR3 protein: ASSPQPPGTSGINEQF
V gene: TRBV19; J gene: TRBJ1-1; D gene: .; CDR3 protein: ASSIASGFEAF
V gene: TRBV19; J gene: TRBJ2-3; D gene: .; CDR3 protein: ASSEGGQTTDTQY
V gene: TRBV30; J gene: TRBJ2-3; D gene: .; CDR3 protein: AWSVGGTTDTQY
V gene: TRBV5-6; J gene: TRBJ2-1; D gene: TRBD1; CDR3 protein: ASSFGTGVNEQF
V gene: TRBV6-5; J gene: TRBJ2-1; D gene: TRBD2; CDR3 protein: ASSTSGYNEQF
V gene: TRBV7-8; J gene: .; D gene: TRBD1; CDR3 protein: ASSDGQGTYEQY
V gene: TRBV6-6; J gene: TRBJ2-5; D gene: .; CDR3 protein: ASTQGPPYQETQY
V gene: TRBV27; J gene: TRBJ2-1; D gene: TRBD2; CDR3 protein: ASSSAGGPLEQF
V gene: TRBV28; J gene: TRBJ1-2; D gene: TRBD1; CDR3 protein: ASSRTGRDYGYT
V gene: TRBV9; J gene: TRBJ2-7; D gene: .; CDR3 protein: ASSVEGGRYEQY
V gene: TRBV29-1; J gene: TRBJ2-1; D gene: TRBD2; CDR3 protein: SVGTSGDNEQF
V gene: TRBV5-5; J gene: TRBJ2-2; D gene: TRBD2; CDR3 protein: ASRMGREYTGELF
V gene: TRBV5-1; J gene: TRBJ1-2; D gene: TRBD1; CDR3 protein: ASSPGTASGYT
V gene: TRBV27; J gene: TRBJ1-2; D gene: .; CDR3 protein: ASRQGLSYT
V gene: TRBV5-5; J gene: TRBJ2-1; D gene: .; CDR3 protein: ASTGGMNEQF
V gene: TRBV7-8; J gene: TRBJ2-7; D gene: .; CDR3 protein: ASSLASGLISYEQY
V gene: TRBV6-5; J gene: TRBJ2-7; D gene: .; CDR3 protein: ASSPGQSYEQY
V gene: TRBV6-1; J gene: TRBJ1-1; D gene: .; CDR3 protein: ASSTGTRNTEAF
V gene: TRBV4-2; J gene: TRBJ2-7; D gene: TRBD2; CDR3 protein: ASSQQLAGSYEQY
V gene: TRBV10-3; J gene: TRBJ2-1; D gene: TRBD2; CDR3 protein: AISPGLAGLEQF
V gene: TRBV10-2; J gene: TRBJ2-1; D gene: .; CDR3 protein: ASRLASSYNEQF
V gene: TRBV7-6; J gene: TRBJ2-7; D gene: .; CDR3 protein: ASSLGRGPHEQY
V gene: TRBV30; J gene: TRBJ1-2; D gene: .; CDR3 protein: AWTAGPNYGYT
V gene: TRBV6-6; J gene: TRBJ2-1; D gene: TRBD2; CDR3 protein: ASGLGGEQF
V gene: TRBV27; J gene: TRBJ2-1; D gene: TRBD2; CDR3 protein: ASSLTIAGAVYEQF
V gene: TRBV27; J gene: TRBJ1-2; D gene: .; CDR3 protein: ASSFRGNGYT
V gene: TRBV27; J gene: TRBJ1-4; D gene: .; CDR3 protein: ASTNSGANEKLF
V gene: TRBV29-1; J gene: TRBJ1-5; D gene: .; CDR3 protein: SVGQGMNQPQH